These 11 T cell receptor beta chains share one sample of origin, sequenced in a study of cytomegalovirus exposure and HLA in healthy donors. PCR was performed using 60 Vbeta and 13 Jbeta primers. Assay: immunoSEQ multiplex PCR; the TCRdb copy retains only in-frame clones and omits some. The table has more than 100,000 clones, roughly 80% seen once. Sequencing input: PBMCs. All receptors come from a man in his sixties in good health and CMV-seropositive.

The chain uses TRBV5-4 and TRBJ1-2; 7 bases align to TRBD1. Per germline, CDR1 SGHNT and CDR2 YYREEE (reference sequence). The CDR3 spans 15 residues. The trim removed 0 bases at V and 1 base at J, leaving 3 bases unmatched. The CDR3 DNA sequence: TGTGCCAGCAGCTTGGGGGACAGAGTTAACTATGGCTACACCTTC. Translating gives CASSLGDRVNYGYTF.

The chain recombines TRBV2 with TRBJ1-1; unclear D gene. Trimming cost V 6 bases and J 6 bases, with 14 bases left between them. CDR1 and CDR2 from the germline V gene are SNHLY and FYNNEI. The CDR3 is made up of 13 amino acids. The CDR3 protein is CASRTGPGAEAFF. The DNA of the CDR3 is TGTGCCAGCAGAACGGGCCCCGGGGCTGAAGCTTTCTTT.

In its sample, this clone was seen once. The V call is TRBV15, the J call TRBJ2-4; no reliable D call. The CDR3 totals 14 residues. Trimming shortened V by 8 bases and J by 1 base, and 12 bases separated the two germline ends. Germline CDR1 and CDR2: LNHNV and YYDKDF (reference sequence). The CDR3 loop reads CATPPLEAKNIQYF. The DNA of the CDR3 is TGTGCCACCCCCCCCCTCGAGGCCAAAAACATTCAGTACTTC.

This clone was seen only once. This CDR3 reads CASSGGVTDTQYF. The CDR3 DNA reads TGCGCCAGCTCCGGGGGGGTCACAGATACGCAGTATTTT. The rearrangement links TRBV5-1 to TRBJ2-3, with 8 bases fitting TRBD2. The CDR3 length is 13 residues. CDR1 and CDR2 from the germline V gene are SGHRS and YFSETQ. The V and J ends lost 7 bases and 2 bases, in that order; junction bases with no gene match: 3.

The rearrangement links TRBV4-1 to TRBJ2-4; 11 nucleotides line up with TRBD2. This CDR3 is 17 amino acids long. Trimming took 0 bases from V and 6 from J; bases not matched to a gene: 7. Germline V CDR1 and CDR2: MGHRA, YSYEKL. The CDR3 bases are TGCGCCAGCAGCCAAGAGGAGGATAGCGGGAGGGTAAACATTCAGTACTTC. It encodes CASSQEEDSGRVNIQYF.

This clone was observed once. The CDR3 DNA reads TGCGCCAGCAGCCAAGCCCACGGCTCCTACAATGAGCAGTTCTTC. Its protein product is CASSQAHGSYNEQFF. The chain recombines TRBV4-1 with TRBJ2-1; D is ambiguous. Germline CDR1 is MGHRA and CDR2 is YSYEKL. This CDR3 comprises 15 residues. Trimming removed 1 base from V and 0 bases from J, with 7 bases in between.

This clone was observed many times. This rearrangement joins TRBV7-2 to TRBJ2-2; tentatively, D is TRBD1 (6 bases). From germline, CDR1 is SGHTA and CDR2 FQGNSA. This CDR3 has 14 residues. V was pared by 4 bases and J by 4 bases, with 10 bases between. CDR3 in DNA: TGTGCCAGCAGCTCCGGACAGAGCACCGGGGAGCTGTTTTTT. This codes for CASSSGQSTGELFF.

The rearrangement joins TRBV5-6 to TRBJ2-3, with TRBD2 as a possible D gene (6 bases). The CDR3 has 13 residues. CDR1 is SGHDT and CDR2 is YYEEEE in the germline V gene. V gave up 3 bases and J gave up 3 bases, with 8 bases separating them. CDR3 DNA: TGTGCCAGCAGCTCCGCGGGGACAGATACGCAGTATTTT. This encodes CASSSAGTDTQYF.

The chain is built from TRBV27 and TRBJ2-1; 9 bases map to TRBD2. This CDR3 region has 16 residues. CDR1 is MNHEY, CDR2 SMNVEV, per germline (reference sequence). Losses at the gene ends were 2 bases for V and 3 bases for J; bases not matched to a gene: 5. CDR3 residues: CASSLGLAGLYNEQFF. CDR3 in DNA: TGTGCCAGCAGTTTAGGGCTAGCGGGACTCTACAATGAGCAGTTCTTC.

A remark on this clone: Different DNA sequences within this sample yield the same CDR3. This sequence joins TRBV5-6 and TRBJ1-2, with D possibly matching TRBD1 (6 bases). The length of the CDR3 is 14 residues. V shed 1 base and J shed 5 bases, with 12 bases lying between them. The V gene's germline CDR1 is SGHDT and CDR2 YYEEEE. The CDR3 DNA reads TGTGCCAGCAGCTTGAACGGACAGCCTTATGGCTACACCTTC. This codes for CASSLNGQPYGYTF.

The chain recombines TRBV29-1 with TRBJ1-2, with D uncertain. Per the germline V gene, CDR1 is SQVTM and CDR2 is ANQGSEA. This CDR3 contains 12 residues. Trimming pared 3 bases from V and 5 bases from J, leaving 10 bases between. CDR3 sequence reads: CSVDAYGYGYTF. In DNA, the CDR3 is TGCAGCGTTGATGCCTACGGGTATGGCTACACCTTC.